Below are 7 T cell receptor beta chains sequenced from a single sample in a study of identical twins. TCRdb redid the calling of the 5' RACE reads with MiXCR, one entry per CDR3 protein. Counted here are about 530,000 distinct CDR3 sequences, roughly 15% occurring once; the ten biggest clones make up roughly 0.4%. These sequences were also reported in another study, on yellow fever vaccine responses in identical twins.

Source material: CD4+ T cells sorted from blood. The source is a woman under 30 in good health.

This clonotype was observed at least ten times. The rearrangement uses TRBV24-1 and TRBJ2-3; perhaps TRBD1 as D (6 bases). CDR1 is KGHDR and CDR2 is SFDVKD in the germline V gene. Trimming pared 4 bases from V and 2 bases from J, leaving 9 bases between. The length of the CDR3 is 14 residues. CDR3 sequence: CATSEGALTDTQYF. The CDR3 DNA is TGTGCCACCAGTGAGGGGGCACTCACAGATACGCAGTATTTT.

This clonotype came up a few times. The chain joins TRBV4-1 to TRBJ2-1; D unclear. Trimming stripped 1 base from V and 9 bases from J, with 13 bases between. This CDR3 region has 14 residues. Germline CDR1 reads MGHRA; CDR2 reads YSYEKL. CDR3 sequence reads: CASSQGGYPTEQFF. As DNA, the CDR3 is TGCGCCAGCAGCCAAGGTGGCTACCCCACTGAGCAGTTCTTC.

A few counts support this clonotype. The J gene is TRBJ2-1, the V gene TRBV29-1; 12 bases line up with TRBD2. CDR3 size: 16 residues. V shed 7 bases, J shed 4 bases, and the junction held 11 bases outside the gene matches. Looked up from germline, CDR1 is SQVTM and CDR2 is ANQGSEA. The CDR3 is CSAGLPTSGSYNEQFF. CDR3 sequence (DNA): TGCAGCGCCGGACTACCGACTAGCGGGAGTTACAATGAGCAGTTCTTC.

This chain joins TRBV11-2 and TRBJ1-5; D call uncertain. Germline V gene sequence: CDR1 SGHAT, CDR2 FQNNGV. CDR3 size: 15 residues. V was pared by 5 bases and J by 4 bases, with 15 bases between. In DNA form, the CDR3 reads TGTGCCAGCAGCCCTGCATCAGGAATAAATCAGCCCCAGCATTTT. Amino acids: CASSPASGINQPQHF.

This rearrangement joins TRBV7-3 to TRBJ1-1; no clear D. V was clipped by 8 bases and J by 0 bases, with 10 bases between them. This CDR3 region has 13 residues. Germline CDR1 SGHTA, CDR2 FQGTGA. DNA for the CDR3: TGTGCCAGCTCAGGCGCGGTGAACACTGAAGCTTTCTTT. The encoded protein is CASSGAVNTEAFF.

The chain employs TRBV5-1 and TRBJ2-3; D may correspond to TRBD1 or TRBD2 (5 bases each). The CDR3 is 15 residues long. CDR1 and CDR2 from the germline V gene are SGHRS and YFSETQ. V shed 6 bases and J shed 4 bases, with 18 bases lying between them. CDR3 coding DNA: TGCGCCAGCACCCGGGACGGGGAATCGGCAGATACGCAGTATTTT. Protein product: CASTRDGESADTQYF.

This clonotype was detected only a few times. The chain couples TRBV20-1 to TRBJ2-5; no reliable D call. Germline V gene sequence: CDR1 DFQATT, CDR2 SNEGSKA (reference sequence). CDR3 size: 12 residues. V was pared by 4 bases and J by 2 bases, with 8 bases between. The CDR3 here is CSATKGQETQYF. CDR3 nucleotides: TGCAGTGCTACCAAAGGGCAAGAGACCCAGTACTTC.